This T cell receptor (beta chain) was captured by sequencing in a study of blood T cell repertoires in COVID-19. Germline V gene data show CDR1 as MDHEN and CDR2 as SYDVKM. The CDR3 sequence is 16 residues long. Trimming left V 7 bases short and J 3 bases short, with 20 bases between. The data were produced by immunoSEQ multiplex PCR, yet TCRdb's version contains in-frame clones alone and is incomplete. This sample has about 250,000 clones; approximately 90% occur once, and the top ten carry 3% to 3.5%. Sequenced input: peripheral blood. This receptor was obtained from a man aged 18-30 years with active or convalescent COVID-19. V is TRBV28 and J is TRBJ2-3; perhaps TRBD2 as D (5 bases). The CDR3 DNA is TGTGCCAGCAACGGGGATTGGGTCTGGGGTACAGATACGCAGTATTTT. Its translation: CASNGDWVWGTDTQYF.